This TCR beta chain was obtained from a study of blood T cell repertoires in COVID-19. Study at large: COVID-19 samples, acute and convalescent, were from the United States, Italy and Spain. PBMCs, B-cell-depleted T cells, or T cells provided the cDNA or gDNA that made up the material.

This clone has just a few counts. Trimming took off 2 bases at V and 0 bases at J, with 14 bases between the two ends. Germline V gene lookup returns CDR1 ENHRY and CDR2 SYGVKD. This CDR3 comprises 17 residues. Produced via immunoSEQ multiplex PCR; TCRdb's table is partial and in-frame only. The data hold around 360,000 clones, with more than 75% observed a single time. The chain combines TRBV10-3 with TRBJ1-5; tentatively, D is TRBD1 (5 bases). What was sequenced was peripheral blood. This receptor was obtained from a woman aged 25 to 39 with COVID-19, enrolled during active disease. CDR3 DNA sequence: TGTGCCATCAGTGAGCGTCCGACGGGGGATAGCAATCAGCCCCAGCATTTT. This translates into CAISERPTGDSNQPQHF.